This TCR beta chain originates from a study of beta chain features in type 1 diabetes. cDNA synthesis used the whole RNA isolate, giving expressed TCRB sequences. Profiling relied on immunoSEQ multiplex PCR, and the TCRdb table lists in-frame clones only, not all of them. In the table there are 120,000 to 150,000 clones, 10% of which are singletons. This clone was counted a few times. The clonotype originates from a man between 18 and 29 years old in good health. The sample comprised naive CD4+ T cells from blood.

The CDR3 sequence: CASSHGTGGIYGYTF. The CDR3 coding sequence is TGTGCCAGCAGCCATGGGACAGGGGGCATCTATGGCTACACCTTC. The chain carries TRBV6-1 and TRBJ1-2; 12 nucleotides agree with TRBD1. The ends lost 6 bases at V and 4 bases at J; junction bases unmatched: 6. CDR1 and CDR2 from the germline V gene are MNHNS and SASEGT. The CDR3 runs to 15 residues.